One sample yielded the 27 T cell receptor beta chains listed below, sequenced in a study of spatial heterogeneity in lung cancer. Time point of the sample: sample taken at primary tumor resection. Sequencing of whole RNA from tumor, nontumor lung or frozen PBMC involved no sorting. TCRdb analysed the 5' RACE reads with MiXCR anew, one entry per CDR3 protein. The sample contains about 60,000 distinct CDR3 sequences, around 8.4% of which appear only once. Here the sequenced sample was PBMCs, taken at surgery. These TCRs come from a female donor with early-stage non-small cell lung cancer.

The chain combines TRBV20-1 with TRBJ2-7; 8 bases map to TRBD1. Losses at the gene ends were 4 bases for V and 3 bases for J; bases not matched to a gene: 8. The CDR3 covers 14 residues. CDR1 is DFQATT and CDR2 is SNEGSKA in the germline V gene (reference sequence). The CDR3 region is CSANDRGTRYEQYF. CDR3 sequence (DNA): TGCAGTGCTAATGACAGGGGAACACGCTACGAGCAGTACTTC.

This clonotype has just a few counts. This chain links TRBV20-1 with TRBJ2-5, with D possibly being TRBD1 (6 bases). Between the trimmed V and J ends, which lost 6 bases and 7 bases, there was a span of 21 bases. The CDR3 runs 14 residues. From germline, CDR1 is DFQATT and CDR2 SNEGSKA (reference sequence). CDR3 coding DNA: TGCAGTGCCCCGGCAAGGGGGACGCCGGTGACCCAGTACTTC. Translation: CSAPARGTPVTQYF.

This clonotype appeared a few times. This chain connects TRBV5-1 to TRBJ2-1; D ambiguous. Germline loops: CDR1 SGHRS, CDR2 YFSETQ. The V end lost 0 bases, the J end lost 13 bases, and 11 bases lay between the germline ends. The CDR3 is 12 amino acids. CDR3 region: CASSLGNGPQFF. In nucleotides, the CDR3 is TGCGCCAGCAGCTTGGGAAATGGGCCCCAGTTCTTC.

This clonotype was seen ten or more times. This chain links TRBV6-4 with TRBJ2-1, with no clear D. The CDR3 runs to 13 residues. Trimming cost V 4 bases and J 4 bases, with 8 bases left between them. Germline V gene lookup returns CDR1 MRHNA and CDR2 SNTAGT. This CDR3 is CASSVQEYNEQFF. The CDR3 coding sequence is TGTGCCAGCAGTGTTCAGGAATACAATGAGCAGTTCTTC.

The rearrangement uses TRBV3-1 and TRBJ2-5; the D gene could be TRBD1 or TRBD2 (5 bases each). The CDR3 loop spans 16 amino acids. Trimming left V 4 bases short and J 4 bases short, with 19 bases between. In germline, CDR1 is LGHDT, CDR2 YNNKEL (reference sequence). CDR3 residues: CASSPAGTQATETQYF. In DNA, the CDR3 is TGTGCCAGCAGCCCGGCCGGGACCCAGGCGACAGAGACCCAGTACTTC.

There are many counts of this clonotype. The CDR3 region has the DNA TGTGCCAGCAGCCTCATGGGCGGCGATGAAAACATTCAGTACTTC. Residues: CASSLMGGDENIQYF. The chain combines TRBV7-9 with TRBJ2-4; D remains unclear. The CDR3 extends over 15 amino acids. Trimming took off 5 bases at V and 5 bases at J, with 16 bases between the two ends. Germline-derived CDR1 and CDR2 are SEHNR and FQNEAQ (reference sequence).

This clonotype was recorded at least ten times. This chain uses TRBV29-1 with TRBJ2-1; either TRBD1 or TRBD2 may supply D (5 bases each). Germline V gene lookup returns CDR1 SQVTM and CDR2 ANQGSEA. V was trimmed by 4 bases and J by 5 bases, leaving 9 bases between them. This CDR3 comprises 12 residues. The CDR3 region has the DNA TGCAGCGTTGGAGGGGTCAACAATGAGCAGTTCTTC. Translating it yields CSVGGVNNEQFF.

This clonotype was detected many times. V gene TRBV28 combines with J gene TRBJ1-6; D may be TRBD1 (6 bases). The CDR3 contains 14 residues. Germline CDR1 MDHEN, CDR2 SYDVKM. V lost 2 bases, J lost 7 bases, and 9 bases lay in between. The CDR3 is CASSLTGPNSPLHF. The CDR3 DNA is TGTGCCAGCAGTTTAACAGGGCCGAATTCACCCCTCCACTTT.

This clonotype was observed a few times. The chain links TRBV28 to TRBJ1-6; TRBD1 is a possible D gene (6 bases). Germline loops: CDR1 MDHEN, CDR2 SYDVKM. Trimming stripped 7 bases from V and 5 bases from J, with 12 bases between. This CDR3 spans 14 amino acids. As DNA, the CDR3 is TGTGCCAGCACAAGGGGGACCCATAATTCACCCCTCCACTTT. Translating it yields CASTRGTHNSPLHF. Based on the CDR3 plus reference TRBV28 and TRBJ1-6, the full variable domain is DVKVTQSSRYLVKRTGEKVFLECVQDMDHENMFWYRQDPGLGLRLIYFSYDVKMKEKGDIPEGYSVSREKKERFSLILESASTNQTSMYLCASTRGTHNSPLHFGNGTRLTVT.

This clonotype was observed at least ten times. The CDR3 DNA reads as TGTGCCAGTAACTCCGAGTTCGCCGGGGAGCTGTTTTTT. It specifies CASNSEFAGELFF. The chain combines TRBV28 with TRBJ2-2; D is unclear. The CDR3 has 13 amino acids. V was clipped by 9 bases and J by 6 bases, with 14 bases between them. The germline V gene encodes CDR1 MDHEN and CDR2 SYDVKM.

This clonotype was seen at least ten times. V usage is TRBV20-1 and J usage is TRBJ1-5; tentatively, D is TRBD1 (6 bases). Germline CDR1 and CDR2: DFQATT and SNEGSKA (reference sequence). Trimming took off 3 bases at V and 6 bases at J, with 15 bases between the two ends. The CDR3 is 14 residues long. This CDR3 is CSASLGGGTQPQHF. CDR3 in DNA: TGCAGTGCTAGTCTGGGGGGCGGAACTCAGCCCCAGCATTTT.

This clonotype was detected ten times or more. The genes are TRBV20-1 and TRBJ2-7; D is uncertain. V lost 8 bases and J 3 bases, leaving 17 bases between the germline ends. The length of the CDR3 is 13 residues. CDR1 DFQATT and CDR2 SNEGSKA come from the germline V gene (reference sequence). The CDR3 DNA is TGCAGTCTCTCGGGTGCAGACTTCTACGAGCAGTACGTC. It translates to CSLSGADFYEQYV.

This clonotype showed up just a few times. This chain connects TRBV5-1 to TRBJ2-2; D possibly uses TRBD1 or TRBD2 (6 bases each). The germline V and J ends were trimmed by 3 bases and 6 bases, with 12 bases remaining between them. The CDR3 length is 14 residues. The germline V gene has CDR1 SGHRS and CDR2 YFSETQ. CDR3 sequence: CASSSGAGPGELFF. The CDR3 bases are TGCGCCAGCAGCTCGGGGGCCGGTCCCGGGGAGCTGTTTTTT.

This clonotype was detected ten times or more. This chain joins TRBV20-1 and TRBJ2-7; 9 positions agree with TRBD2. This CDR3 has 14 residues. The J segment lost 0 bases and the V segment lost 6 bases, leaving 6 bases of the junction unmatched. The germline V gene encodes CDR1 DFQATT and CDR2 SNEGSKA (reference sequence). The CDR3 here is CSASLAGNSYEQYF. Here the CDR3 DNA reads TGCAGTGCCAGTCTAGCGGGGAACTCCTACGAGCAGTACTTC.

This clonotype has a count of ten or more. V is TRBV12-3 or TRBV12-4 and J is TRBJ2-7, with 10 bases matching TRBD1. Trimming at V came to 1 base and at J to 7 bases, leaving 1 base not matched to a gene. CDR3 length: 13 residues. CDR3 sequence: CASSLGTGGEQYV. The CDR3 nucleotides read TGTGCCAGCAGTTTAGGGACAGGGGGAGAGCAGTACGTC.

This clonotype was found a few times. The chain combines TRBV19 with TRBJ1-1; D gene uncertain. V was trimmed by 0 bases and J by 0 bases, leaving 14 bases between them. CDR1 is LNHDA, CDR2 SQIVND, per germline (reference sequence). The CDR3 runs 17 residues. CDR3 in DNA: TGTGCCAGTAGTATAGATCGAAGGGTATGGATGAACACTGAAGCTTTCTTT. Protein: CASSIDRRVWMNTEAFF. The variable domain in full, with the rest retrieved from reference TRBV19 and TRBJ1-1, is DGGITQSPKYLFRKEGQNVTLSCEQNLNHDAMYWYRQDPGQGLRLIYYSQIVNDFQKGDIAEGYSVSREKKESFPLTVTSAQKNPTAFYLCASSIDRRVWMNTEAFFGQGTRLTVV.

This clonotype has at least ten counts. This chain joins TRBV18 and TRBJ1-1; a weak D match, TRBD1 (6 bases). Germline-derived CDR1 and CDR2 are KGHSH and LQKENI. The germline V and J ends were trimmed by 4 bases and 1 base, with 13 bases remaining between them. CDR3 length: 15 residues. CDR3 DNA: TGTGCCAGCTCACTAACTGAGGACAGGAACACTGAAGCTTTCTTT. This gives the protein CASSLTEDRNTEAFF.

This clonotype has at least ten counts. This chain joins TRBV27 and TRBJ2-5; D remains unclear. CDR3 length: 13 amino acids. Germline assignment: CDR1 MNHEY and CDR2 SMNVEV (reference sequence). Trimming stripped 0 bases from V and 7 bases from J, with 9 bases between. CDR3 DNA: TGTGCCAGCAGTTTATCAGGGTCTAGGACCCAGTACTTC. This gives the protein CASSLSGSRTQYF.

Ten or more counts support this clonotype. V gene TRBV5-1 combines with J gene TRBJ2-3, with 8 bases identical to TRBD1. Per germline, CDR1 SGHRS and CDR2 YFSETQ. The CDR3 has 17 amino acids. V gave up 0 bases and J gave up 0 bases; unmatched junction bases: 6. The CDR3 sequence is CASSLGTGIRSTDTQYF. The CDR3 nucleotides read TGCGCCAGCAGCTTGGGGACAGGGATAAGGAGCACAGATACGCAGTATTTT.

The chain recombines TRBV20-1 with TRBJ2-1; perhaps TRBD1 as D (6 bases). The CDR3 length is 16 residues. Trimming shortened V by 0 bases and J by 3 bases, and 15 bases separated the two germline ends. Germline CDR1 is DFQATT and CDR2 is SNEGSKA (reference sequence). DNA for the CDR3: TGCAGTGCTAGAGATCCCCGGGACACCTTCTACAATGAGCAGTTCTTC. Translating it yields CSARDPRDTFYNEQFF.

This clonotype was detected many times. The chain links TRBV12-3 or TRBV12-4 to TRBJ1-2; 7 nucleotides match TRBD1. The junction had 3 bases not matched to a gene; V was cut back by 6 bases and J by 8 bases. There are 11 residues in the CDR3. CDR3 residues: CASSRGGGYTF. In DNA form, the CDR3 reads TGTGCCAGCAGCAGGGGGGGAGGCTACACCTTC.

The CDR3 DNA reads as TGCAGTGCTAAAAACAGGGGGGTCGATCAGCCCCAGCATTTT. It yields the protein CSAKNRGVDQPQHF. The chain combines TRBV20-1 with TRBJ1-5; 8 bases line up with TRBD1. The CDR3 contains 14 residues. The germline CDR1 and CDR2 sequences are DFQATT and SNEGSKA (reference sequence). The V segment lost 4 bases and the J segment 5 bases; nucleotides outside the gene matches: 7.

This clonotype was counted many times. The chain uses TRBV29-1 and TRBJ2-5; TRBD1 matches at 8 bases. CDR1 is SQVTM, CDR2 ANQGSEA, per germline. Losses at the gene ends were 4 bases for V and 1 base for J; bases not matched to a gene: 2. The CDR3 consists of 13 residues. The CDR3 region is CSVGTGPQETQYF. As DNA, the CDR3 is TGCAGCGTTGGGACAGGGCCCCAAGAGACCCAGTACTTC.

The J gene is TRBJ1-1, the V gene TRBV19; D call uncertain. There are 13 residues in the CDR3. V was clipped by 0 bases and J by 4 bases, with 6 bases between them. CDR1 and CDR2 from the germline V gene are LNHDA and SQIVND (reference sequence). The CDR3 coding sequence is TGTGCCAGTAGTATAGATGGCCGCACTGAAGCTTTCTTT. Translated: CASSIDGRTEAFF. The full variable domain, rest sourced from reference TRBV19 and TRBJ1-1, is DGGITQSPKYLFRKEGQNVTLSCEQNLNHDAMYWYRQDPGQGLRLIYYSQIVNDFQKGDIAEGYSVSREKKESFPLTVTSAQKNPTAFYLCASSIDGRTEAFFGQGTRLTVV.

This clonotype was counted at least ten times. The rearrangement uses TRBV7-3 and TRBJ2-3; TRBD1 is a possible D gene (6 bases). The CDR3 contains 14 residues. Trimming cost V 4 bases and J 1 base, with 9 bases left between them. Germline assignment: CDR1 SGHTA and CDR2 FQGTGA. CDR3 sequence reads: CASSSPGGTDTQYF. The CDR3 DNA reads TGTGCCAGCAGCTCCCCAGGGGGCACAGATACGCAGTATTTT. Combining the CDR3 with reference TRBV7-3 and TRBJ2-3 gives the whole variable domain GAGVSQTPSNKVTEKGKYVELRCDPISGHTALYWYRQSLGQGPEFLIYFQGTGAADDSGLPNDRFFAVRPEGSVSTLKIQRTERGDSAVYLCASSSPGGTDTQYFGPGTRLTVL.

This clonotype was counted ten times or more. The V call is TRBV9, the J call TRBJ2-1, with D possibly matching TRBD1 (6 bases). Germline V gene data show CDR1 as SGDLS and CDR2 as YYNGEE. The V gene lost 2 bases and the J gene lost 8 bases, with 17 bases spanning the gap. The CDR3 contains 15 residues. Here the CDR3 DNA reads TGTGCCAGCAGCGTTGAGTCCCGGGACATGGATGAGCAGTTCTTC. The encoded protein is CASSVESRDMDEQFF.

This clonotype was seen repeatedly, ten times or more. V gene TRBV24-1 combines with J gene TRBJ2-5; D gene unclear. The CDR3 has 14 residues. Germline V gene data show CDR1 as KGHDR and CDR2 as SFDVKD. Trimming removed 3 bases from V and 0 bases from J, with 7 bases in between. The CDR3 loop is CATSDSGYQETQYF. The CDR3 region has the DNA TGTGCCACCAGTGATAGTGGGTACCAAGAGACCCAGTACTTC.